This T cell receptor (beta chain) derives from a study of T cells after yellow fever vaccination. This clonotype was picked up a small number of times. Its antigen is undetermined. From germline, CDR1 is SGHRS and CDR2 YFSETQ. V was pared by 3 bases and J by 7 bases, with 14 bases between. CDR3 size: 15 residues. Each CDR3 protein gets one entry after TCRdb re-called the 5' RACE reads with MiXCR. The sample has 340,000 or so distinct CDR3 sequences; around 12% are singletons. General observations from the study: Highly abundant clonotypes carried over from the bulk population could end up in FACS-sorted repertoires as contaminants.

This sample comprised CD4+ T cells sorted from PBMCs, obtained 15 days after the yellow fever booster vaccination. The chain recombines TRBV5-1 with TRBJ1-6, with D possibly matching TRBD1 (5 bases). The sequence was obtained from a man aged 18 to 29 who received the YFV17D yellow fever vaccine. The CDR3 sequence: CASSWDVPPNSPLHF. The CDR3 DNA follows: TGCGCCAGCAGCTGGGACGTGCCGCCAAATTCACCCCTCCACTTT.